Presented here are 21 T cell receptor beta chains from one specimen sequenced in a study of T-cell memory formation after mild COVID-19. TCRdb re-analysed the 5' RACE reads in MiXCR, keeping a single row per CDR3 protein. The sample has 350,000 to 500,000 distinct CDR3 sequences, roughly 20% seen once. The sequenced material came from PBMCs or a T cell subset sorted from them (not recorded which). Source of these receptors: an adult woman who had mild COVID-19 (a few samples of this study predate the infection). Cell type and time point are not known.

The gene calls are TRBV5-1 and TRBJ1-2, with 7 bases that match TRBD1. Germline V gene sequence: CDR1 SGHRS, CDR2 YFSETQ. The CDR3 sequence is 15 residues long. V lost 5 bases to trimming and J lost 2 bases; unmatched junction nucleotides: 9. This CDR3 reads CASSHGPGQNYGYTF. The DNA for the CDR3 is TGCGCCAGCAGTCATGGTCCGGGACAGAACTATGGCTACACCTTC.

The J gene is TRBJ2-3, the V gene TRBV4-3; D is undetermined. Germline V gene sequence: CDR1 LGHNA, CDR2 YSLEER. The CDR3 sequence is 18 residues long. Trimming cost V 0 bases and J 2 bases, with 18 bases left between them. The CDR3 region is CASSQDRAPRSDTDTQYF. The CDR3 DNA reads TGCGCCAGCAGCCAAGACCGAGCCCCTAGGTCGGACACAGATACGCAGTATTTT.

This clonotype appeared a few times. The chain links TRBV24-1 to TRBJ1-5; D gene uncertain. Trimming pared 4 bases from V and 1 base from J, leaving 16 bases between. The CDR3 contains 17 residues. CDR1 is KGHDR and CDR2 is SFDVKD in the germline V gene. CDR3 coding DNA: TGTGCCACCAGTGACGCTCGCGTCAGCGGCAGCAATCAGCCCCAGCATTTT. Protein sequence: CATSDARVSGSNQPQHF.

This clonotype has more than one count but fewer than ten. V usage is TRBV12-3 or TRBV12-4 and J usage is TRBJ2-1, with 7 bases that match TRBD1. The CDR3 covers 16 residues. The V segment lost 3 bases and the J segment 9 bases; nucleotides outside the gene matches: 14. CDR3 sequence: CASSFSPGVGGAEQFF. The CDR3 bases are TGTGCCAGCAGTTTTAGCCCCGGAGTAGGGGGCGCTGAGCAGTTCTTC.

This clonotype was seen many times. The chain combines TRBV20-1 with TRBJ2-7, with D possibly TRBD1 on 5 matching bases. V was cut by 5 bases and J by 7 bases, with 12 bases left in between. This CDR3 spans 11 amino acids. The germline gives CDR1 DFQATT, CDR2 SNEGSKA (reference sequence). CDR3 sequence reads: CSALGLGEQYF. CDR3 in DNA: TGCAGTGCTTTGGGGCTGGGAGAGCAGTACTTC.

CDR3 coding DNA: TGTGCCAGCAGCTCTCGGGGACAGAATGAAAAACTGTTTTTT. It encodes CASSSRGQNEKLFF. The chain recombines TRBV7-9 with TRBJ1-4, with TRBD1 matching 7 bases. In germline, CDR1 is SEHNR, CDR2 FQNEAQ (reference sequence). V shed 4 bases, J shed 5 bases, and the junction held 4 bases outside the gene matches. The CDR3 is 14 amino acids. Using reference TRBV7-9 and TRBJ1-4 for the parts outside the CDR3, the full variable domain is DTGVSQNPRHKITKRGQNVTFRCDPISEHNRLYWYRQTLGQGPEFLTYFQNEAQLEKSRLLSDRFSAERPKGSFSTLEIQRTEQGDSAMYLCASSSRGQNEKLFFGSGTQLSVL.

This clonotype was observed a few times. The V gene is TRBV11-3, the J gene TRBJ2-3; 8 bases are a match to TRBD1. With V trimmed by 3 bases and J by 9 bases, 5 bases remained unmatched. The CDR3 has 13 amino acids. Germline values: CDR1 SGHNT, CDR2 YENEEA. As DNA, the CDR3 is TGTGCCAGCAGCTTGGACAGGGAACGAACGCAGTATTTT. Encoded protein: CASSLDRERTQYF.

A few counts support this clonotype. The genes are TRBV7-3 and TRBJ2-2, with TRBD2 as a possible D gene (5 bases). This CDR3 comprises 13 residues. Germline lookup yields CDR1 SGHTA and CDR2 FQGTGA. Trimming took off 7 bases at V and 4 bases at J, with 10 bases between the two ends. The CDR3 nucleotides read TGTGCCAGCACCTCGGCGGGCACCGGGGAGCTGTTTTTT. Translation gives CASTSAGTGELFF.

This clonotype was recorded many times. This chain links TRBV29-1 with TRBJ2-5; D unclear. Germline CDR1 SQVTM, CDR2 ANQGSEA. The CDR3 is 14 residues long. The ends were cut back, 4 bases at V and 3 bases at J, with 15 bases in the middle. CDR3 DNA: TGCAGCGTTGCTCGAAGGGATAGGAAAGAGACCCAGTACTTC. Its protein product is CSVARRDRKETQYF.

The V gene is TRBV24-1, the J gene TRBJ1-2, with D uncertain. Germline CDR1 reads KGHDR; CDR2 reads SFDVKD. There are 13 residues in the CDR3. V shed 4 bases and J shed 5 bases, with 10 bases lying between them. CDR3 nucleotides: TGTGCCACCAGTGAGGGAGTTTTTTATGGCTACACCTTC. Residues: CATSEGVFYGYTF.

This sequence joins TRBV7-6 and TRBJ1-2; TRBD1 aligns across 7 bases. Trimming at V came to 2 bases and at J to 6 bases, leaving 6 bases not matched to a gene. The CDR3 is 14 amino acids. Germline CDR1 reads SGHVS; CDR2 reads FNYEAQ. As DNA, the CDR3 is TGTGCCAGCAGCTTATCCCTCAGGGGGGATGGCTACACCTTC. Amino acid sequence: CASSLSLRGDGYTF.

The chain recombines TRBV7-9 with TRBJ2-1; TRBD2 aligns across 7 bases. V shed 5 bases and J 7 bases; nucleotides not matched to a gene: 11. The germline gives CDR1 SEHNR, CDR2 FQNEAQ (reference sequence). This CDR3 has 15 residues. CDR3 sequence (DNA): TGTGCCAGCAGCGCTAGCGGCTTACTCGGGAATGAGCAGTTCTTC. Protein sequence: CASSASGLLGNEQFF. Filled out from reference TRBV7-9 and TRBJ2-1, the complete variable domain reads DTGVSQNPRHKITKRGQNVTFRCDPISEHNRLYWYRQTLGQGPEFLTYFQNEAQLEKSRLLSDRFSAERPKGSFSTLEIQRTEQGDSAMYLCASSASGLLGNEQFFGPGTRLTVL.

V usage is TRBV4-3 and J usage is TRBJ2-1; TRBD2 agrees at 14 bases. The J segment lost 4 bases and the V segment lost 2 bases, leaving 4 bases of the junction unmatched. Per germline, CDR1 LGHNA and CDR2 YSLEER. This CDR3 is 17 amino acids long. The CDR3 coding sequence is TGCGCCAGCAGCCAAACGGGACTAGCGGGAGTTTACAATGAGCAGTTCTTC. It is translated as CASSQTGLAGVYNEQFF.

This clonotype was counted a few times. V gene TRBV5-1 combines with J gene TRBJ1-2; D may be TRBD1 (5 bases). The CDR3 contains 15 residues. V lost 0 bases, J lost 8 bases, and 17 bases lay in between. From germline, CDR1 is SGHRS and CDR2 YFSETQ. DNA for the CDR3: TGCGCCAGCAGCTTGGTTGGGGCGAGAAAAGGAGGCTACACCTTC. The encoded protein is CASSLVGARKGGYTF.

The chain links TRBV6-5 to TRBJ1-3, with D hard to call. Germline CDR1 is MNHEY and CDR2 is SVGAGI. V lost 0 bases and J lost 0, with 3 bases in between. The CDR3 totals 14 residues. In nucleotides, the CDR3 is TGTGCCAGCAGTTACTCGGGCTCTGGAAACACCATATATTTT. This translates into CASSYSGSGNTIYF.

There are a few counts of this clonotype. This sequence joins TRBV19 and TRBJ2-3, with TRBD2 as a possible D gene (6 bases). CDR1 and CDR2 (germline): LNHDA, SQIVND (reference sequence). Trimming stripped 2 bases from V and 4 bases from J, with 22 bases between. The CDR3 spans 18 residues. The DNA of the CDR3 is TGTGCCAGTAGTATACCTCTTGGGCGCGGGGTAGATCCAGATACGCAGTATTTT. This encodes CASSIPLGRGVDPDTQYF.

This clonotype was seen a handful of times. The chain combines TRBV29-1 with TRBJ2-7, with D possibly TRBD1 on 5 matching bases. Germline CDR1 and CDR2: SQVTM and ANQGSEA. V lost 6 bases, J lost 0 bases, and 15 bases lay in between. CDR3 length: 14 amino acids. For the CDR3, the DNA is TGCAGCGTCGCGTTGGGTAGGGGCTCCTACGAGCAGTACTTC. Residues: CSVALGRGSYEQYF.

Only a few counts were recorded for this clonotype. The chain joins TRBV7-9 to TRBJ2-3, with TRBD2 matching 10 bases. With 5 bases clipped from V and 2 bases from J, the junction kept 16 bases outside the gene matches. The CDR3 extends over 19 amino acids. Germline-derived CDR1 and CDR2 are SEHNR and FQNEAQ (reference sequence). DNA of the CDR3: TGTGCCAGCAGCGCCTCAATAGCGGGAGGATGGGCTAACACAGATACGCAGTATTTT. It translates to CASSASIAGGWANTDTQYF.

This clonotype was counted a few times. The rearrangement joins TRBV4-1 to TRBJ2-3, with D possibly called TRBD1 or TRBD2 (6 bases each). The CDR3 loop spans 15 amino acids. The germline V gene has CDR1 MGHRA and CDR2 YSYEKL. With 4 bases removed from V and 5 bases from J, the gap between germline ends came to 16 bases. CDR3 in DNA: TGCGCCAGCAGCCTTGGGGGGCATGTAGGAGATACGCAGTATTTT. It encodes CASSLGGHVGDTQYF.

The sample holds a few counts of this clonotype. The rearrangement links TRBV20-1 to TRBJ2-1; D may be TRBD2 (5 bases). V dropped 2 bases and J dropped 9 bases, with 20 bases sitting between them. CDR3 length: 15 residues. Germline V gives CDR1 DFQATT, CDR2 SNEGSKA (reference sequence). CDR3 sequence: CSARSALASTGEQFF. The CDR3 DNA sequence: TGCAGTGCTAGATCGGCCCTAGCCTCTACTGGTGAGCAGTTCTTC.

This clonotype turned up a few times. J is TRBJ2-2 and V is TRBV5-1; 7 bases line up with TRBD1. This CDR3 is built from 15 residues. Germline V gene data show CDR1 as SGHRS and CDR2 as YFSETQ. V dropped 8 bases and J dropped 5; count of bases not matched to a gene: 12. The DNA of the CDR3 is TGCGCCAGTCAGCCGCCAAACAGGGGAACCGGGGAGCTGTTTTTT. Encoded protein: CASQPPNRGTGELFF.